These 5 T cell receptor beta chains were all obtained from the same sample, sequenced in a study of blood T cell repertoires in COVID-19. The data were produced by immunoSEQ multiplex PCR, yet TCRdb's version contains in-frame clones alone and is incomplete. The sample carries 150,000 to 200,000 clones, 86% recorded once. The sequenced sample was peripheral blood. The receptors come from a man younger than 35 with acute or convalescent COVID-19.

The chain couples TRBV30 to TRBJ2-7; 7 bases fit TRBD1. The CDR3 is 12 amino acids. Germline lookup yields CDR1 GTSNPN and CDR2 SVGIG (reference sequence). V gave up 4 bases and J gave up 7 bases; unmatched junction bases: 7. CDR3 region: CAWNLGGDEQYF. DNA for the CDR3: TGTGCCTGGAATCTAGGGGGCGATGAGCAGTACTTC. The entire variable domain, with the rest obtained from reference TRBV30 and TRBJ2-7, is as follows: SQTIHQWPATLVQPVGSPLSLECTVEGTSNPNLYWYRQAAGRGLQLLFYSVGIGQISSEVPQNLSASRPQDRQFILSSKKLLLSDSGFYLCAWNLGGDEQYFGPGTRLTVT.

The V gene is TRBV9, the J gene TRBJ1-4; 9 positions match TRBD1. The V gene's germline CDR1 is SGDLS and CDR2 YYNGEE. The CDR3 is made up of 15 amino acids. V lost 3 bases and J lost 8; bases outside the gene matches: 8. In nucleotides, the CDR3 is TGTGCCAGCAGCGAAGGGACAGGGTTTGGGGAAAAACTGTTTTTT. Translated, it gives CASSEGTGFGEKLFF.

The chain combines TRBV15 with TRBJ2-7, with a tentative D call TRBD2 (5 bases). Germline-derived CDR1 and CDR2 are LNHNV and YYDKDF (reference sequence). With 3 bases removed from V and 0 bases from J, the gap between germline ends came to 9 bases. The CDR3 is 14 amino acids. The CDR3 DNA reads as TGTGCCACCAGCAGCCGGGGTAACTCCTACGAGCAGTACGTC. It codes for CATSSRGNSYEQYV.

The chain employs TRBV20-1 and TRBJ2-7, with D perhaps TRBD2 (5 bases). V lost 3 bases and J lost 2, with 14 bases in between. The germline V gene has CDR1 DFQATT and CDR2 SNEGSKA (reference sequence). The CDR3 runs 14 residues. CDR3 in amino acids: CSASRGDVTYEQYV. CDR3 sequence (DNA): TGCAGTGCTAGTCGGGGAGACGTTACCTACGAGCAGTACGTC.

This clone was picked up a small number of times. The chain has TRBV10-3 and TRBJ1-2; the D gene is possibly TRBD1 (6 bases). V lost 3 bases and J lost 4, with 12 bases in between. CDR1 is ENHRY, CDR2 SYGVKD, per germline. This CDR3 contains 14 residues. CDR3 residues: CAISDRGAGYGYTF. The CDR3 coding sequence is TGTGCCATCAGTGACCGGGGGGCCGGCTATGGCTACACCTTC.